In its sample, the clone carrying this T cell receptor beta chain was seen many times. What it binds is unknown. Time point specified: newly diagnosed GD, antithyroid drugs for less than 3 months. The TCR library was made from RNA that had been extracted from PBMCs in TRIzol. The CDR3 has 16 amino acids. Germline lookup yields CDR1 SGHAT and CDR2 FQNNGV. Trimming cost V 1 base and J 6 bases; bases outside gene matches: 5. The sample originates from a study of regulatory T cells in long-lasting Graves disease. Findings of the study overall: Those with persistent Graves' had less TCR diversity than newly diagnosed patients.

Construction of TCR beta libraries relied on iRepertoire HTBI primers and on Arm-PCR targeting CDR3 regions. One entry per CDR3 protein, called by TCRdb with MiXCR from the multiplex PCR reads. This table holds around 450,000 distinct CDR3 sequences, 14% to 15% found once. This sample also belongs to another study, concerning T cells in Graves' hyperthyroidism and ophthalmopathy.

The chain carries TRBV11-2 and TRBJ1-4; 10 positions agree with TRBD1. The TCR comes from a woman in her twenties or thirties with Graves disease. Sequences were derived from peripheral blood mononuclear cells (PBMCs), sampled at new diagnosis, from a patient treated with antithyroid drugs. This chain's CDR3 is CASSLGFGTGDEKLFF. The CDR3 DNA reads as TGTGCCAGCAGCTTAGGATTCGGGACAGGGGATGAAAAACTGTTTTTT. The full variable domain, rest sourced from reference TRBV11-2 and TRBJ1-4, is EAGVAQSPRYKIIEKRQSVAFWCNPISGHATLYWYQQILGQGPKLLIQFQNNGVVDDSQLPKDRFSAERLKGVDSTLKIQPAKLEDSAVYLCASSLGFGTGDEKLFFGSGTQLSVL.